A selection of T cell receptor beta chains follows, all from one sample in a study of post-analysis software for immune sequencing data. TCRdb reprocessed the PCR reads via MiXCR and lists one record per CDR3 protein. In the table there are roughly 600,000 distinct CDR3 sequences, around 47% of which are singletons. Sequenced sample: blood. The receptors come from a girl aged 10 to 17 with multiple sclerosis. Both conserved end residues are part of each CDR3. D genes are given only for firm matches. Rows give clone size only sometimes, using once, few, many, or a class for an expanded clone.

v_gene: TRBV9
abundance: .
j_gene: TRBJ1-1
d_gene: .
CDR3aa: CASSAYSMNTEAFF
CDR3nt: TGTGCCAGCAGCGCTTACAGCATGAACACTGAAGCTTTCTTT

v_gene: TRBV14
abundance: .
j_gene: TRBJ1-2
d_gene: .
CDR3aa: CASSRQTGRREGYTF
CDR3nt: TGTGCCAGCAGCCGCCAAACAGGACGACGAGAGGGCTACACCTTC

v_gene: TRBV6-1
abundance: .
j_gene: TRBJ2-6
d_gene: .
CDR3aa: CASSEAGNPGANVLTF
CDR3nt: TGTGCCAGCAGTGAAGCGGGTAATCCTGGGGCCAACGTCCTGACTTTC

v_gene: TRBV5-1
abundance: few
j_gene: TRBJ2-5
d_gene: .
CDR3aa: CASSLVGRRRQETQYF
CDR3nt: TGCGCCAGCAGCTTGGTAGGGAGAAGAAGACAAGAGACCCAGTACTTC

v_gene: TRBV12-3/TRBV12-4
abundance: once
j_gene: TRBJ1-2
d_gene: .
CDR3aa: CASSLVRPGGYTF
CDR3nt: TGTGCCAGCAGTTTAGTACGACCCGGTGGCTACACCTTC

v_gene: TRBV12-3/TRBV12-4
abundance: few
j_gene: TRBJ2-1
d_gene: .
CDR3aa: CASSEGGTSYNEQFF
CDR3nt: TGTGCCAGCAGTGAGGGGGGGACCTCCTACAATGAGCAGTTCTTC

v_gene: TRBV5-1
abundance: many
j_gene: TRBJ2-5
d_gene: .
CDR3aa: CASGEETQYF
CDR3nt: TGTGCCAGCGGCGAAGAGACCCAGTACTTC

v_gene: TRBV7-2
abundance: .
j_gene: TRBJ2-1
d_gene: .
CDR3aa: CASSPDPYNEQFF
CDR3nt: TGTGCCAGCAGCCCCGACCCGTACAATGAGCAGTTCTTC

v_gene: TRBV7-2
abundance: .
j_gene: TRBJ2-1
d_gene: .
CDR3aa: CASGDRVRNEQFF
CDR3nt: TGTGCTAGCGGGGACAGGGTTAGGAATGAGCAGTTCTTC

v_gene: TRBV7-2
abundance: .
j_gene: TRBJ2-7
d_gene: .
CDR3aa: CASSPQGGNYEQYF
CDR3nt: TGTGCCAGCAGCCCACAGGGGGGGAACTACGAGCAGTACTTC

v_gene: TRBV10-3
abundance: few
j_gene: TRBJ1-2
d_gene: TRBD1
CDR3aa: CAITGQGDYGYTF
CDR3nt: TGTGCCATCACGGGACAGGGGGACTATGGCTACACCTTC

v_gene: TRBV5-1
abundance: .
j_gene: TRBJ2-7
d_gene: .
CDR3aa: CASSSSIGATYEQYF
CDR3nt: TGCGCCAGCAGCTCCTCCATAGGAGCCACCTACGAGCAGTACTTC

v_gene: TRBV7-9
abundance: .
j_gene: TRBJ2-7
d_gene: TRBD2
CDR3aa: CASSRGEGEQYF
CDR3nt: TGTGCCAGCAGCCGAGGGGAGGGCGAGCAGTACTTC

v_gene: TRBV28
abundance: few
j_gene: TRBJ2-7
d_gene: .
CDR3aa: CASSLTPLRARYEQYF
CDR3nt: TGTGCCAGCAGTTTAACTCCATTGAGGGCGCGCTACGAGCAGTACTTC

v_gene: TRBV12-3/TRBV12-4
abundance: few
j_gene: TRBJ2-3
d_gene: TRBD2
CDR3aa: CASSNLLAGGTDTQYF
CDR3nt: TGTGCCAGCAGCAATCTTCTAGCGGGAGGCACAGATACGCAGTATTTT

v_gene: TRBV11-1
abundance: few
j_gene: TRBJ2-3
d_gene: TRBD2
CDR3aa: CASSPGLAGESSTDTQYF
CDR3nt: TGTGCCAGCAGCCCGGGACTAGCGGGGGAAAGTAGCACAGATACGCAGTATTTT

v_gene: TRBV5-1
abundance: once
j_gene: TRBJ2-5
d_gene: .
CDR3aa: CASSLMGENEQYF
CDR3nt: TGCGCCAGCAGCTTGATGGGAGAGAATGAGCAGTACTTC

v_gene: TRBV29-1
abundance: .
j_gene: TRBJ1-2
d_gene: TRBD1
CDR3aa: CSVEDIGQGGGGYTF
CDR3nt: TGCAGCGTTGAAGATATAGGACAGGGAGGGGGAGGCTACACCTTC

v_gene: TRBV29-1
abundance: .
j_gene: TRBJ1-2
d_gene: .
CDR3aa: CSVEPRVSNYGYTF
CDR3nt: TGCAGCGTTGAACCCAGGGTCTCTAACTATGGCTACACCTTC

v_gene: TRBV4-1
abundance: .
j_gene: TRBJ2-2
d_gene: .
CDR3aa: CASSARLENTGELFF
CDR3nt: TGCGCCAGCAGCGCCAGACTGGAGAACACCGGGGAGCTGTTTTTT

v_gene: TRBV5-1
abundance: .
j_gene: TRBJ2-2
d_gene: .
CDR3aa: CASRNMGLLTGELFF
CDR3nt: TGCGCCAGCAGGAATATGGGACTCCTCACCGGGGAGCTGTTTTTT

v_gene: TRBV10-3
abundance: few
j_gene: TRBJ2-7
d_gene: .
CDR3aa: CAISELSDRRVQQYF
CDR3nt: TGTGCCATCAGTGAGCTTAGTGACAGGAGGGTCCAGCAGTACTTC

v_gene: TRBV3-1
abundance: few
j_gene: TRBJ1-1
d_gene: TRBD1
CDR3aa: CASSDRGATEAFF
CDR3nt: TGTGCCAGCAGTGACAGGGGTGCCACTGAAGCTTTCTTT

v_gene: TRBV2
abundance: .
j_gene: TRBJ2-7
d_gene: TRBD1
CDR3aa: CAREGPGQGSYEQYF
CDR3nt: TGTGCCAGAGAGGGACCGGGACAGGGGTCCTACGAGCAGTACTTC

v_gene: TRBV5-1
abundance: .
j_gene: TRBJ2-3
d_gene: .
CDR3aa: CASSRGASPSTDTQYF
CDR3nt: TGCGCCAGCAGCCGAGGGGCTAGCCCTAGCACAGATACGCAGTATTTT

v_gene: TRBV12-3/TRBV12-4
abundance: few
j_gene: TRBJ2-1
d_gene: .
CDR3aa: CASSWLRAPPEFF
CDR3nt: TGTGCCAGCAGTTGGTTACGTGCTCCCCCGGAGTTCTTC

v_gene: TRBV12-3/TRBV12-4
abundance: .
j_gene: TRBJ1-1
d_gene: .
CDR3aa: CASSFNPRNTEAFF
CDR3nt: TGTGCCAGCAGTTTCAATCCACGGAACACTGAAGCTTTCTTT